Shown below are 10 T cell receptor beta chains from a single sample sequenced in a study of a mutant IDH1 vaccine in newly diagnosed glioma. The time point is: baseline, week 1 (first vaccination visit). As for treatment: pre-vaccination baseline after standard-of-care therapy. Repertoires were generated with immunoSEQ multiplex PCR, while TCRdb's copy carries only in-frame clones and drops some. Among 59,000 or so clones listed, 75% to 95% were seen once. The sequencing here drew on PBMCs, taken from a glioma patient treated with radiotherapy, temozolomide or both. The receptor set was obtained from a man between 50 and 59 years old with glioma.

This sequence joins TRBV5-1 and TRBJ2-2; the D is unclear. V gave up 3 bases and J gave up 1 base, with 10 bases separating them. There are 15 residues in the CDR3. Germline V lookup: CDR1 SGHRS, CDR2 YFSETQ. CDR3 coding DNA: TGCGCCAGCAGCTATCGAACAGAGAACACCGGGGAGCTGTTTTTT. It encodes CASSYRTENTGELFF.

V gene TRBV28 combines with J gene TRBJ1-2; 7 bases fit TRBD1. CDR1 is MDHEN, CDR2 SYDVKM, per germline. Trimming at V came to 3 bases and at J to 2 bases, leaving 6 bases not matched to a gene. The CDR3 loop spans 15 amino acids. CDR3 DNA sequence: TGTGCCAGCAGTTTGGCCGCAGGGGGGAACTATGGCTACACCTTC. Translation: CASSLAAGGNYGYTF.

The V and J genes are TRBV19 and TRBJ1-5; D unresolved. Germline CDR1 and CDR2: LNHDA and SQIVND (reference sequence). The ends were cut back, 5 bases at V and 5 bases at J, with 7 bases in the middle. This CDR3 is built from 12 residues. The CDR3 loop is CASSVLDQPQHF. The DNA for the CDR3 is TGTGCCAGTAGTGTACTCGATCAGCCCCAGCATTTT.

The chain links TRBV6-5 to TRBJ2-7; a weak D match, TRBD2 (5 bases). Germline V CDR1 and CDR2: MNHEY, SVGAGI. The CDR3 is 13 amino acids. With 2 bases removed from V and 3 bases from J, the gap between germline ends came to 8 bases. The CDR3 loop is CASSYDGNYEQYF. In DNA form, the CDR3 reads TGTGCCAGCAGTTACGACGGGAACTACGAGCAGTACTTC.

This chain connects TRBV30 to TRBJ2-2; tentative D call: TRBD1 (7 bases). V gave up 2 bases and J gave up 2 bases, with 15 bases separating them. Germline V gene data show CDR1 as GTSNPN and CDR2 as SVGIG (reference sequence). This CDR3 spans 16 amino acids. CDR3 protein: CAWSPQGGENTGELFF. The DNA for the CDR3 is TGTGCCTGGAGTCCCCAGGGGGGAGAAAACACCGGGGAGCTGTTTTTT.

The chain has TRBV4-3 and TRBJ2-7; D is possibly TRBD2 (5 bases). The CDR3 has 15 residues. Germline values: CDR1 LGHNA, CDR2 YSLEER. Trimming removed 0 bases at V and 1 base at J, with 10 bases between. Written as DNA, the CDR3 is TGCGCCAGCAGCCAAGATAGAGCGGCTTCCTACGAGCAGTACTTC. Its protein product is CASSQDRAASYEQYF.

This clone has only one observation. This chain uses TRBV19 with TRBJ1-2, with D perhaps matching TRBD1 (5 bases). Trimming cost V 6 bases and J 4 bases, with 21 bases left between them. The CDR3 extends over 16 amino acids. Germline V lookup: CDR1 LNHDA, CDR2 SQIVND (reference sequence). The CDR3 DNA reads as TGTGCCAGTAGCCCCCCAAACCGACAGTTGACCTATGGCTACACCTTC. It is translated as CASSPPNRQLTYGYTF. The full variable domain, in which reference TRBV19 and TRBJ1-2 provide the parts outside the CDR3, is DGGITQSPKYLFRKEGQNVTLSCEQNLNHDAMYWYRQDPGQGLRLIYYSQIVNDFQKGDIAEGYSVSREKKESFPLTVTSAQKNPTAFYLCASSPPNRQLTYGYTFGSGTRLTVV.

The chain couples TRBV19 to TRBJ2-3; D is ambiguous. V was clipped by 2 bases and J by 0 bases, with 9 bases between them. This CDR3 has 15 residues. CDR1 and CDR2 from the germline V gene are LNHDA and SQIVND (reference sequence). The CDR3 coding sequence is TGTGCCAGTAGTATAAGCCCAGCTAGCACAGATACGCAGTATTTT. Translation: CASSISPASTDTQYF. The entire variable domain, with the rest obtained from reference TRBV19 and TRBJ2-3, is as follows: DGGITQSPKYLFRKEGQNVTLSCEQNLNHDAMYWYRQDPGQGLRLIYYSQIVNDFQKGDIAEGYSVSREKKESFPLTVTSAQKNPTAFYLCASSISPASTDTQYFGPGTRLTVL.

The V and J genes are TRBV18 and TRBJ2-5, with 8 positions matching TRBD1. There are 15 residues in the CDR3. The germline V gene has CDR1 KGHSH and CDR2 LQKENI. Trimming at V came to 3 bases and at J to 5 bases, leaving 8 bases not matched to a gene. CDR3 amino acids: CASSPPGGEGETQYF. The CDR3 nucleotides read TGTGCCAGCTCACCGCCAGGGGGCGAAGGGGAGACCCAGTACTTC.

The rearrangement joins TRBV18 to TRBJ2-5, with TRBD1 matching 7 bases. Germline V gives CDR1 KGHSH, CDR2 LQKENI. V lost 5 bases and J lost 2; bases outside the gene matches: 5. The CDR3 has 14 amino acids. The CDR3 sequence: CASSASRGQETQYF. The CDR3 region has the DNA TGTGCCAGCTCAGCCAGCAGGGGGCAAGAGACCCAGTACTTC.